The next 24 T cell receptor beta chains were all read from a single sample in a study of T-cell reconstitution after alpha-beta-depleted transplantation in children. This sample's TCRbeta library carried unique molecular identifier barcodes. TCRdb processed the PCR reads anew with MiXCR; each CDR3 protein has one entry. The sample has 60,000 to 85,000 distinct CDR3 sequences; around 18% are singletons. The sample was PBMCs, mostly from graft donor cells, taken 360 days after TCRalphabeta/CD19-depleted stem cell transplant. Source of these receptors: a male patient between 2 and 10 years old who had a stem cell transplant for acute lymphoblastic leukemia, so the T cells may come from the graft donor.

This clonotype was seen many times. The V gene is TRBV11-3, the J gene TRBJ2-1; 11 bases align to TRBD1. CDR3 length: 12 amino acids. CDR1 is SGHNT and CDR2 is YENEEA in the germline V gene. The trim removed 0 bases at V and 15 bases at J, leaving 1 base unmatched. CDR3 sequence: CASSLEDRGPFF. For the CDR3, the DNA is TGTGCCAGCAGCTTAGAGGACAGGGGGCCGTTCTTC.

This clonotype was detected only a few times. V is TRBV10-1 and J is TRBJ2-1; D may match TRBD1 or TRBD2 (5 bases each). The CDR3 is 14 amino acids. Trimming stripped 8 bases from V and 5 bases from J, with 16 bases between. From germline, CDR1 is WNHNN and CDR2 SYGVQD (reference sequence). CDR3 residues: CASLGERTNNEQFF. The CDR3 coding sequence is TGCGCCAGCTTAGGGGAGAGGACAAACAATGAGCAGTTCTTC.

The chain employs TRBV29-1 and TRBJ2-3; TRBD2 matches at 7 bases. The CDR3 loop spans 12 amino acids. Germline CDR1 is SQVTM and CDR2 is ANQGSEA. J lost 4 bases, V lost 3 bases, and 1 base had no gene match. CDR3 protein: CSVEAGADTQYF. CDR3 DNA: TGCAGCGTTGAGGCGGGAGCAGATACGCAGTATTTT.

CDR3 protein: CSVTGAALGYNEQFF. In nucleotides, the CDR3 is TGCAGCGTTACAGGGGCCGCCCTGGGTTACAATGAGCAGTTCTTC. The chain recombines TRBV29-1 with TRBJ2-1; 7 nucleotides line up with TRBD1. The V gene end was trimmed by 5 bases and the J gene end by 4 bases; junction bases not matched to a gene: 11. CDR3 length: 15 residues. In germline, CDR1 is SQVTM, CDR2 ANQGSEA.

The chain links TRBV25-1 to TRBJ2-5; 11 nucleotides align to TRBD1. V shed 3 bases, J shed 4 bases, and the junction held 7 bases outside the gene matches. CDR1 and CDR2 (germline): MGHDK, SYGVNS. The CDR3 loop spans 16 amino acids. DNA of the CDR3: TGTGCCAGCAGTGACCTCGGACAGGGGGCGGGAGAGACCCAGTACTTC. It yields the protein CASSDLGQGAGETQYF.

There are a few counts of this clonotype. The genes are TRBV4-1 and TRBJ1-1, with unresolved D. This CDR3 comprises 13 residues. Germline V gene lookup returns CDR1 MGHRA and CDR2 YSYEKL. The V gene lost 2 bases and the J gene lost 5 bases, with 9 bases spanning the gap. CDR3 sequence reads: CASSQSRVTEAFF. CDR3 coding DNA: TGCGCCAGCAGCCAATCTAGGGTAACTGAAGCTTTCTTT.

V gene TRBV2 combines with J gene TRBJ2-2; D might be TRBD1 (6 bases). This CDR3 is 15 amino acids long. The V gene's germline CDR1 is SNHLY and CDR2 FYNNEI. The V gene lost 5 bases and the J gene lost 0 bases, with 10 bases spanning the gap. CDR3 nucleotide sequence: TGTGCCAGCAGTAAGGGGGTACCGAACACCGGGGAGCTGTTTTTT. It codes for CASSKGVPNTGELFF.

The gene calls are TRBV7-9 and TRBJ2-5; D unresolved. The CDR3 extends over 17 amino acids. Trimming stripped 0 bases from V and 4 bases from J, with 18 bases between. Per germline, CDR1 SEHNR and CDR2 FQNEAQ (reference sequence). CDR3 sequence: CASSLARQVGKRETQYF. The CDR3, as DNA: TGTGCCAGCAGCTTAGCGCGGCAGGTGGGAAAGCGAGAGACCCAGTACTTC.

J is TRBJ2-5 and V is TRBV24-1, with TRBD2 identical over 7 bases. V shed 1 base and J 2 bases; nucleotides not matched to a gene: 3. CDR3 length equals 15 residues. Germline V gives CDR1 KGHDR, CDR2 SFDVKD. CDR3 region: CATSDLGLEQETQYF. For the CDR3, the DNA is TGTGCCACCAGTGATTTAGGACTAGAACAAGAGACCCAGTACTTC.

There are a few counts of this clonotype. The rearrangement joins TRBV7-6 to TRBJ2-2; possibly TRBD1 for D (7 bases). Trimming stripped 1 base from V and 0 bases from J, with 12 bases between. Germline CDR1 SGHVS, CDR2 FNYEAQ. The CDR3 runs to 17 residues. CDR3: CASSLVGGTANTGELFF. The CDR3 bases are TGTGCCAGCAGCTTAGTTGGGGGGACAGCGAACACCGGGGAGCTGTTTTTT.

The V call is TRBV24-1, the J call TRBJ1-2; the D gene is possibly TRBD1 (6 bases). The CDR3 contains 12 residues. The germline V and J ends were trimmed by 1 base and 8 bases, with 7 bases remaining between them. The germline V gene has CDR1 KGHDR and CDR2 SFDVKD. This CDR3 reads CATSDFRGGYTF. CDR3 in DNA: TGTGCCACCAGTGATTTCAGGGGAGGCTACACCTTC.

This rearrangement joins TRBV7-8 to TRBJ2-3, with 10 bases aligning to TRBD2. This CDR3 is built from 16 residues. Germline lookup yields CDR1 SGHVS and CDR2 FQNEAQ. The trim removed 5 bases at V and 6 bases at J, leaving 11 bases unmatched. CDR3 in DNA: TGTGCCAGCAGCCAAGCCCGGACTAGCGGAAGTGATACGCAGTATTTT. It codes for CASSQARTSGSDTQYF.

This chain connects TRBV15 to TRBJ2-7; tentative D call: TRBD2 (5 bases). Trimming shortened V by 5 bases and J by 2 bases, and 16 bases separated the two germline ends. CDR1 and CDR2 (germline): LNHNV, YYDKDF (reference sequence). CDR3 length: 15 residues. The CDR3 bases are TGTGCCACCAGCCGTACGAGGGTCTCTACCTACGAGCAGTACTTC. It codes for CATSRTRVSTYEQYF.

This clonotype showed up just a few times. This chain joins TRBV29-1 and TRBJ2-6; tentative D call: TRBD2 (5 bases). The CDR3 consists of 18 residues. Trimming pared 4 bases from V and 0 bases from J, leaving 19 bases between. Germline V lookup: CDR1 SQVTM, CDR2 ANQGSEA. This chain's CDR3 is CSVVVRADFNSGANVLTF. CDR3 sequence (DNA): TGCAGCGTTGTAGTGCGGGCCGATTTTAACTCTGGGGCCAACGTCCTGACTTTC.

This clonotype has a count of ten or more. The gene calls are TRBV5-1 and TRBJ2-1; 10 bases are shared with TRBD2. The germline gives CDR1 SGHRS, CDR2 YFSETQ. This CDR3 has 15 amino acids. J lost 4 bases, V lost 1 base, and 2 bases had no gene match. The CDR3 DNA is TGCGCCAGCAGCTTGACTAGCGGGATATACAATGAGCAGTTCTTC. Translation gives CASSLTSGIYNEQFF.

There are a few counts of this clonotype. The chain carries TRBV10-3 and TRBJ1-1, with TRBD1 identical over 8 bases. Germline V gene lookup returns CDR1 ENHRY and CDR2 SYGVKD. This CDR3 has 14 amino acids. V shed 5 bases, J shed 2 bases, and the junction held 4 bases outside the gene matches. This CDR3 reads CAISTTGGNTEAFF. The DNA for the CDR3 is TGTGCCATCAGTACAACAGGGGGTAACACTGAAGCTTTCTTT.

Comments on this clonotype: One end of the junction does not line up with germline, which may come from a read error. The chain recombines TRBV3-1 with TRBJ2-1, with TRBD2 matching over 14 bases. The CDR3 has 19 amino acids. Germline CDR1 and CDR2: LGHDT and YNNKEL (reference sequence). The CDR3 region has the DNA TGTGCCTGCAGCCAGCCGGGACTAGCGGGAGAGCCGGCCTACAATGAGCAGTTCTTC. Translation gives CACSQPGLAGEPAYNEQFF.

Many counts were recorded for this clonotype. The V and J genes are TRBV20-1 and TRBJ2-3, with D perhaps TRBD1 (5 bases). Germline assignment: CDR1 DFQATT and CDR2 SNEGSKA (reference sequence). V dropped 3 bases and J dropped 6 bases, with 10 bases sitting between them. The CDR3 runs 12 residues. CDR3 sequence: CSARGPDDTQYF. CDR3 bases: TGCAGTGCTAGGGGGCCAGATGATACGCAGTATTTT.

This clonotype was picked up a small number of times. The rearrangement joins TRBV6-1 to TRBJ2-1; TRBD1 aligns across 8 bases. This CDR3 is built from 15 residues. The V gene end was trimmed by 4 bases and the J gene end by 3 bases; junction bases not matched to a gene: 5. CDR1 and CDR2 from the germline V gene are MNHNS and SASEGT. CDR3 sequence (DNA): TGTGCCAGCAGTGCAGGACAGGGCCACTACAATGAGCAGTTCTTC. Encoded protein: CASSAGQGHYNEQFF.

CDR3 bases: TGTGCCAGCAGTTTCCCCGGACAGAAAAGGTGGTACAATGAGCAGTTCTTC. Translating gives CASSFPGQKRWYNEQFF. J is TRBJ2-1 and V is TRBV12-3 or TRBV12-4, with D perhaps TRBD1 (6 bases). The CDR3 loop spans 17 amino acids. Between the trimmed V and J ends, which lost 3 bases and 4 bases, there was a span of 19 bases.

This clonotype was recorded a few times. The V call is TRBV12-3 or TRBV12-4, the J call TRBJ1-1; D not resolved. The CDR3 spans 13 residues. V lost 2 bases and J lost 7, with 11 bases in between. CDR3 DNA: TGTGCCAGCAGTTTACGGGCAATCGGTGAAGCTTTCTTT. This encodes CASSLRAIGEAFF.

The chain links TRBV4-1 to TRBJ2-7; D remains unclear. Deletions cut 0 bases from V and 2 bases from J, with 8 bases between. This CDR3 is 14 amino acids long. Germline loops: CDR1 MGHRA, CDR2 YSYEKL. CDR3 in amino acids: CASSQDLRTYEQYF. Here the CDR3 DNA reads TGCGCCAGCAGCCAAGACCTCCGGACCTACGAGCAGTACTTC.

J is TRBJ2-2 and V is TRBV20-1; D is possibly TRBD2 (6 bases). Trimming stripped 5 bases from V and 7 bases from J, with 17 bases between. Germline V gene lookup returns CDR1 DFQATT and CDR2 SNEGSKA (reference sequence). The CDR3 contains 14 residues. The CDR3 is CSAAIVEGGGELFF. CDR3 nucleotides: TGCAGTGCTGCCATAGTTGAGGGAGGCGGGGAGCTGTTTTTT.

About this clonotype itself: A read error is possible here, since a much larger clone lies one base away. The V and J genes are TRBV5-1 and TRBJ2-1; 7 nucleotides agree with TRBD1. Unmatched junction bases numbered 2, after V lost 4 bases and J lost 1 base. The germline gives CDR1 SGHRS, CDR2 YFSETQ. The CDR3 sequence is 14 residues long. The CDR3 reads CASSPGQSYNEQFF. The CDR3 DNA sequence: TGCGCCAGCAGCCCGGGACAGTCCTACAATGAGCAGTTCTTC.